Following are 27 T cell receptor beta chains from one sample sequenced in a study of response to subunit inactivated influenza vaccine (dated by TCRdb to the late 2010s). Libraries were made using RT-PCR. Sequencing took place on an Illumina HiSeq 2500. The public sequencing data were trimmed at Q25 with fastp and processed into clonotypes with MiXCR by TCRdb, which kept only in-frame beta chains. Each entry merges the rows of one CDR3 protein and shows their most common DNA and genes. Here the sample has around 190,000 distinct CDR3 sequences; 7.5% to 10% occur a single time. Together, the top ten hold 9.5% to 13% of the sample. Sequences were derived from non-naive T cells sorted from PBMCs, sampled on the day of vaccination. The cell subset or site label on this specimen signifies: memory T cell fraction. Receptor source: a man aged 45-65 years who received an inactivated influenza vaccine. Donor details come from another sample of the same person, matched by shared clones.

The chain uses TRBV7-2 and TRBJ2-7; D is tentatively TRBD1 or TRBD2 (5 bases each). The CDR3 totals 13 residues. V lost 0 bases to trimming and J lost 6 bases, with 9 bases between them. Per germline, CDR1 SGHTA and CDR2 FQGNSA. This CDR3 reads CASSLATGTEQYF. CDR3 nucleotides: TGTGCCAGCAGCTTAGCCACGGGGACCGAGCAGTACTTC.

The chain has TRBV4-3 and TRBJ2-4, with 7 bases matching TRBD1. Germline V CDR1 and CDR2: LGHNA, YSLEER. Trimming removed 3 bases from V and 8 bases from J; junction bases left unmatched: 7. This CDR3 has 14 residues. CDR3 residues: CASSQAGGSHIQYF. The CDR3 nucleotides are TGCGCCAGCAGCCAGGCAGGGGGATCGCACATTCAGTACTTC.

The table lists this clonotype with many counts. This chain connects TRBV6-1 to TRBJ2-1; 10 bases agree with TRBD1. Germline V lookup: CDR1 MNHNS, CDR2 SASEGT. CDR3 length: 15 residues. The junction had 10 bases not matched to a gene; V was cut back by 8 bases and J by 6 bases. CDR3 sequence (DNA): TGTGCCAGCTCAGAATCCGGGACAGGGGTCAATGAGCAGTTCTTC. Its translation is CASSESGTGVNEQFF.

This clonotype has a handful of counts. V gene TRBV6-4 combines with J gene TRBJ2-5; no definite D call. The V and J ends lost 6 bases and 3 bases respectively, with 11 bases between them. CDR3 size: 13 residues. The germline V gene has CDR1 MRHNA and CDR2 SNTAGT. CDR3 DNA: TGTGCCAGCAGATGTCGAGCAAAAGAGACCCAGTACTTC. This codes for CASRCRAKETQYF.

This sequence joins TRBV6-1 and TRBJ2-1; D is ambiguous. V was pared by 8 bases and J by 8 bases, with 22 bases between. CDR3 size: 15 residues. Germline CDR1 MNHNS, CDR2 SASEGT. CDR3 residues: CASRGLGRSSDEQFF. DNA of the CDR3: TGTGCCAGCCGTGGTCTTGGGCGGTCCTCGGATGAGCAGTTCTTC.

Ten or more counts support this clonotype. In DNA form, the CDR3 reads TGCAGCGTTGAAATACAGGGGAGCAATCAGCCCCAGCATTTT. Translation gives CSVEIQGSNQPQHF. This chain uses TRBV29-1 with TRBJ1-5, with TRBD1 matching over 7 bases. Germline trimming cut 2 bases from V and 1 base from J; bases unmatched to any gene: 2. Germline V CDR1 and CDR2: SQVTM, ANQGSEA. The CDR3 has 14 amino acids.

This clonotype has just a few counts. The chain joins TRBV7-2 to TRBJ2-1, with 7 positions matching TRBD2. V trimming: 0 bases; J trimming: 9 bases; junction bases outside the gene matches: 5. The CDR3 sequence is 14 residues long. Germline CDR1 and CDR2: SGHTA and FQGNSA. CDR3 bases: TGTGCCAGCAGCTTAGCGGGAGGGTGGAGTGAGCAGTTCTTC. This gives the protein CASSLAGGWSEQFF. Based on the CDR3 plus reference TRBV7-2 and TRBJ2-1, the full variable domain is GAGVSQSPSNKVTEKGKDVELRCDPISGHTALYWYRQSLGQGLEFLIYFQGNSAPDKSGLPSDRFSAERTGGSVSTLTIQRTQQEDSAVYLCASSLAGGWSEQFFGPGTRLTVL.

This chain's CDR3 is CASSGSGQGVYGYTF. CDR3 nucleotides: TGTGCCAGCAGTGGATCCGGACAGGGCGTCTATGGCTACACCTTC. The chain links TRBV6-1 to TRBJ1-2, with 8 bases lining up with TRBD1. CDR1 is MNHNS, CDR2 SASEGT, per germline. The CDR3 totals 15 residues. V trimming: 4 bases; J trimming: 4 bases; junction bases outside the gene matches: 8.

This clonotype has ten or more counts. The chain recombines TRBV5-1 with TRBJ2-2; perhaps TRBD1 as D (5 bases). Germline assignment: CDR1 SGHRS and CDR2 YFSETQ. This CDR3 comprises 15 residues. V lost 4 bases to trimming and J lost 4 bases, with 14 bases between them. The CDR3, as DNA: TGCGCCAGCAGCAGCTCAGGGCTCGGCACCGGGGAGCTGTTTTTT. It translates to CASSSSGLGTGELFF.

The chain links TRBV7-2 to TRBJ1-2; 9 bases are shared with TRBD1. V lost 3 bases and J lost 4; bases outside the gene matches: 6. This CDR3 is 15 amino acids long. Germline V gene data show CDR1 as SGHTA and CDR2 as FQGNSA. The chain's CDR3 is CASSFRTGEAYGYTF. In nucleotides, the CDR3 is TGTGCCAGCAGCTTTCGGACAGGGGAAGCCTATGGCTACACCTTC.

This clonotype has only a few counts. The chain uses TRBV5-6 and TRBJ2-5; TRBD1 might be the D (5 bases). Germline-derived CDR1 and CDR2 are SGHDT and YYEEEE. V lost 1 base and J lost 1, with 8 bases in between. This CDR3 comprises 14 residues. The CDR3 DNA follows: TGTGCCAGCAGCTTGCTTCAGGGCCAAGAGACCCAGTACTTC. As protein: CASSLLQGQETQYF. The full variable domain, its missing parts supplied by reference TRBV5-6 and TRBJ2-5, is DAGVTQSPTHLIKTRGQQVTLRCSPKSGHDTVSWYQQALGQGPQFIFQYYEEEERQRGNFPDRFSGHQFPNYSSELNVNALLLGDSALYLCASSLLQGQETQYFGPGTRLLVL.

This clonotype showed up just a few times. CDR3 sequence reads: CASGRVNTEAFF. As DNA, the CDR3 is TGTGCCAGCGGTCGGGTGAACACTGAAGCTTTCTTT. The V call is TRBV3-1, the J call TRBJ1-1; D is undetermined. Germline V gene sequence: CDR1 LGHDT, CDR2 YNNKEL (reference sequence). This CDR3 region has 12 residues. V was cut by 8 bases and J by 0 bases, with 7 bases left in between.

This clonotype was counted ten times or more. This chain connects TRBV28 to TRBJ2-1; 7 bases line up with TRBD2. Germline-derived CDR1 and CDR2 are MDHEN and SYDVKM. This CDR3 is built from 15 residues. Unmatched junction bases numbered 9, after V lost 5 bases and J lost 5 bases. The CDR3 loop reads CASSTTPGLDNEQFF. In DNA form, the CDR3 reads TGTGCCAGCAGTACGACCCCCGGACTAGACAATGAGCAGTTCTTC.

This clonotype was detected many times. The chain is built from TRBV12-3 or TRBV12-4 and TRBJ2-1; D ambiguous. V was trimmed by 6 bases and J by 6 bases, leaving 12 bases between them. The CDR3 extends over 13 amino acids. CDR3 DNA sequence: TGTGCCAGCAGCCGAAGGGCCACCAATGAGCAGTTCTTC. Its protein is CASSRRATNEQFF.

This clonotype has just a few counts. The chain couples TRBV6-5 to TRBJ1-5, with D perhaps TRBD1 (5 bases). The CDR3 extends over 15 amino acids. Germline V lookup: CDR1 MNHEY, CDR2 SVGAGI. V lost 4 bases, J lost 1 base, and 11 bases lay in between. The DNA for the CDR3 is TGTGCCAGCAGTTCAGGGATGGTAAGCAATCAGCCCCAGCATTTT. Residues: CASSSGMVSNQPQHF.

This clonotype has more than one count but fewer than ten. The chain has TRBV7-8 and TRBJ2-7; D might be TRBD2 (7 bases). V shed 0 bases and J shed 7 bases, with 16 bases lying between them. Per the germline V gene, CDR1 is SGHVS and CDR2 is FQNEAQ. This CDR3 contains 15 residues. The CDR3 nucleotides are TGTGCCAGCAGCTTAGCGGGGGGGCCAACTGGAGAGCAGTACTTC. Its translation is CASSLAGGPTGEQYF.

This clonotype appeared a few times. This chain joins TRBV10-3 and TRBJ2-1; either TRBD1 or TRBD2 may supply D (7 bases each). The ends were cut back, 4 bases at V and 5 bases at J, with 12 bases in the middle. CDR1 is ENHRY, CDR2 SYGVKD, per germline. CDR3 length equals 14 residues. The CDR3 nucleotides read TGTGCCATCAGTGGGCAGGGGGGGCACAATGAGCAGTTCTTC. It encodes CAISGQGGHNEQFF.

CDR3 coding DNA: TGCGCCAGCAGCTTCGGTCAACCGCGAGTCACCGGGGAGCTGTTTTTT. This encodes CASSFGQPRVTGELFF. The V gene is TRBV5-1, the J gene TRBJ2-2; the D is unclear. The CDR3 length is 16 residues. Looked up from germline, CDR1 is SGHRS and CDR2 is YFSETQ. Trimming left V 2 bases short and J 4 bases short, with 15 bases between.

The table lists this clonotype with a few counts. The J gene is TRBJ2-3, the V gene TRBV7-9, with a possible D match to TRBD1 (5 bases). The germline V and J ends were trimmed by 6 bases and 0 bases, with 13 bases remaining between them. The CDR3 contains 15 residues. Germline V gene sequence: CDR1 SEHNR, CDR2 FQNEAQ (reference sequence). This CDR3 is CASSWGRRSTDTQYF. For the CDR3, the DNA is TGTGCCAGCAGTTGGGGCAGGAGAAGCACAGATACGCAGTATTTT. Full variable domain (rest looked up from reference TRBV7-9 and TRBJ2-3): DTGVSQNPRHKITKRGQNVTFRCDPISEHNRLYWYRQTLGQGPEFLTYFQNEAQLEKSRLLSDRFSAERPKGSFSTLEIQRTEQGDSAMYLCASSWGRRSTDTQYFGPGTRLTVL.

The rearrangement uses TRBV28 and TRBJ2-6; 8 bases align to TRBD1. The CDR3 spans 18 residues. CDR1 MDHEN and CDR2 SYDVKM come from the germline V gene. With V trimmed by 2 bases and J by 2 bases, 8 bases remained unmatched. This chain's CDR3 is CASSLRQGAVPGANVLTF. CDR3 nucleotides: TGTGCCAGCAGTTTAAGGCAGGGGGCCGTACCTGGGGCCAACGTCCTGACTTTC.

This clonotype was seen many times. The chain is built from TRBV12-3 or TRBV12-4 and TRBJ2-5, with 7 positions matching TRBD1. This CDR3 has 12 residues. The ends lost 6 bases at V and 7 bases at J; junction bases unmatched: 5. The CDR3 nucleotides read TGTGCCAGCAGAGGGACAGTAGGGACCCAGTACTTC. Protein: CASRGTVGTQYF.

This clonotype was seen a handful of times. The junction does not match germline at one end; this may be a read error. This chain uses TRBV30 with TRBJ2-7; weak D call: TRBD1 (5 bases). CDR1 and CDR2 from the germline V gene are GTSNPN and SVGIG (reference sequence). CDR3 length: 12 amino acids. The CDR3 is CAWMGPLGMLNF. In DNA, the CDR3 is TGTGCCTGGATGGGGCCTTTAGGGATGCTGAACTTC. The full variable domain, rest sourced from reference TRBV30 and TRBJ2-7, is SQTIHQWPATLVQPVGSPLSLECTVEGTSNPNLYWYRQAAGRGLQLLFYSVGIGQISSEVPQNLSASRPQDRQFILSSKKLLLSDSGFYLCAWMGPLGMLNFGPGTRLTVT.

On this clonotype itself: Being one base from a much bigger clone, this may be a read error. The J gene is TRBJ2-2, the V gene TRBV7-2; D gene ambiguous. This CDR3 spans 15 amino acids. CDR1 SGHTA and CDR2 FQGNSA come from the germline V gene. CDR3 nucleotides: TGTGCCAGCAGCTTAGGATCAGAAAACATCGGGGAGCTGTTTTTT. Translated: CASSLGSENIGELFF.

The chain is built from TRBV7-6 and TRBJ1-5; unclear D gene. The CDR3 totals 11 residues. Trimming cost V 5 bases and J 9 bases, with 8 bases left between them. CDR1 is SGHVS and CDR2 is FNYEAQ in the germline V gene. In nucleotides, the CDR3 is TGTGCCAGCAGCGCCACTTCGCCCCAGCATTTT. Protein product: CASSATSPQHF.

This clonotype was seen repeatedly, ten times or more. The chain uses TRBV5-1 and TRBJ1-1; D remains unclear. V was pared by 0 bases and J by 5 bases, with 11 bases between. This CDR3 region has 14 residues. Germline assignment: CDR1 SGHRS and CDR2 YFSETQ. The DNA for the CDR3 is TGCGCCAGCAGCTTGGCCAAGGGAAGGACTGAAGCTTTCTTT. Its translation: CASSLAKGRTEAFF.

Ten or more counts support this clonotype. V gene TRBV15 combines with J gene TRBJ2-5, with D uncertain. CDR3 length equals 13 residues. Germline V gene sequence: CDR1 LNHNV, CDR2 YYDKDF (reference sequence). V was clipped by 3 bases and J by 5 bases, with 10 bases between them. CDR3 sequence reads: CATSSTRSETQYF. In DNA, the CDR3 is TGTGCCACCAGCAGTACAAGAAGCGAGACCCAGTACTTC.

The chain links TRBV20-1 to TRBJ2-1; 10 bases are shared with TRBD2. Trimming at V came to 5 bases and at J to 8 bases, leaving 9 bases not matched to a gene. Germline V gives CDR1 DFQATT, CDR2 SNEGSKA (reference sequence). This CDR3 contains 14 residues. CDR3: CSAGMASGSYEQFF. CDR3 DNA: TGCAGTGCTGGGATGGCTAGCGGGAGCTATGAGCAGTTCTTC.